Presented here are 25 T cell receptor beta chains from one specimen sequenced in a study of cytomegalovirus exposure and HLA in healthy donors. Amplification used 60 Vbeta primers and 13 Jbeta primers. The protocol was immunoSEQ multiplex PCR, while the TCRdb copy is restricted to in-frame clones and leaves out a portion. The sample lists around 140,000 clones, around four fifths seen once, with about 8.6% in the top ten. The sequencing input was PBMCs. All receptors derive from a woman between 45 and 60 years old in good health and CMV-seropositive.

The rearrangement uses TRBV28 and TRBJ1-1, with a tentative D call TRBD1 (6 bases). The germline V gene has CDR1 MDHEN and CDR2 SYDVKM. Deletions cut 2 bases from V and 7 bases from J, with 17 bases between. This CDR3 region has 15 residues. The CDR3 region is CASSLTSGGWGEAFF. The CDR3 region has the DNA TGTGCCAGCAGTTTAACTTCGGGGGGCTGGGGTGAAGCTTTCTTT.

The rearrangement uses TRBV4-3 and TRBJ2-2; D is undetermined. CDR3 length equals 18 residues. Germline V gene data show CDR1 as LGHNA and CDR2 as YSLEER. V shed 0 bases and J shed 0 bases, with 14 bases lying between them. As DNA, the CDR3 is TGCGCCAGCAGCCAAGAAAGCTCAGGCTTCTCGAACACCGGGGAGCTGTTTTTT. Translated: CASSQESSGFSNTGELFF.

The CDR3 sequence: CASSYVGTSSPLHF. Here the CDR3 DNA reads TGTGCCAGCAGTTACGTCGGCACTAGCTCACCCCTCCACTTT. This chain uses TRBV6-6 with TRBJ1-6; D remains unclear. CDR1 and CDR2 from the germline V gene are MNHNY and SVGAGI (reference sequence). V was shortened by 2 bases and J by 10 bases, with 12 bases between the two germline ends. This CDR3 has 14 amino acids.

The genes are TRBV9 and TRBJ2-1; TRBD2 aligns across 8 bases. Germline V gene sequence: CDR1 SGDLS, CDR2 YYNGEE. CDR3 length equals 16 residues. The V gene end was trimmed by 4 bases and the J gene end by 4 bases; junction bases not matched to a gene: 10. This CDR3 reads CASSSRLAGDYNEQFF. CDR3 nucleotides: TGTGCCAGCAGCAGTCGTCTAGCGGGCGATTACAATGAGCAGTTCTTC.

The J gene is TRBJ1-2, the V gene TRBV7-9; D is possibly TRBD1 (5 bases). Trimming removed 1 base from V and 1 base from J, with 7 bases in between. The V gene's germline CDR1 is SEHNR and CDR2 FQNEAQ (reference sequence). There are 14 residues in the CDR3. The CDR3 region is CASSLEGFNYGYTF. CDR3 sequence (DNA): TGTGCCAGCAGCTTAGAGGGGTTTAACTATGGCTACACCTTC.

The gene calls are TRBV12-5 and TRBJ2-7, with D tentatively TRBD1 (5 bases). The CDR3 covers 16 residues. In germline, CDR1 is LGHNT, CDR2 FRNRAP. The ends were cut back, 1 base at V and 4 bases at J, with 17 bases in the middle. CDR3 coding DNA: TGTGCTAGTGGTTTGGCCCTCGCGGACATCGAGTACGAGCAGTACTTC. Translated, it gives CASGLALADIEYEQYF.

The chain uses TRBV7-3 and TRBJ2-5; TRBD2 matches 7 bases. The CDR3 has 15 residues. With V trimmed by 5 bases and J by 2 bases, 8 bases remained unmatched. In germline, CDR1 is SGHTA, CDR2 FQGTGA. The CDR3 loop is CASSPRWGGQETQYF. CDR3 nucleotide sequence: TGTGCCAGCAGCCCCAGATGGGGGGGACAAGAGACCCAGTACTTC.

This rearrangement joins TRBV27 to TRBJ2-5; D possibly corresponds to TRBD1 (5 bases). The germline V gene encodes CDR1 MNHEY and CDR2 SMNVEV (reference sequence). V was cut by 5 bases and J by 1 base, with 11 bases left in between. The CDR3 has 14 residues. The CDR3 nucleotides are TGTGCCAGCAGTGTTGTGACAGTCCAAGAGACCCAGTACTTC. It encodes CASSVVTVQETQYF.

The CDR3 DNA reads TGTGCCAGCAGTTTAGGGGACAATAGTGCTCCGGGCTACACCTTC. Protein sequence: CASSLGDNSAPGYTF. The chain combines TRBV28 with TRBJ1-2; D may be TRBD1 (6 bases). Trimming removed 2 bases from V and 8 bases from J, with 18 bases in between. The CDR3 has 15 residues. Germline CDR1 reads MDHEN; CDR2 reads SYDVKM.

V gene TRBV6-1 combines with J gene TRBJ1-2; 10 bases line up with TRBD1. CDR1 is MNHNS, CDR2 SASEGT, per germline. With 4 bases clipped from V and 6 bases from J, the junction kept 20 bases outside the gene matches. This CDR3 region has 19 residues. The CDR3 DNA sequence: TGTGCCAGCAGTGCCAACGGCGGCTGGACAGGGGGAAGGAGTCATGGCTACACCTTC. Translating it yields CASSANGGWTGGRSHGYTF.

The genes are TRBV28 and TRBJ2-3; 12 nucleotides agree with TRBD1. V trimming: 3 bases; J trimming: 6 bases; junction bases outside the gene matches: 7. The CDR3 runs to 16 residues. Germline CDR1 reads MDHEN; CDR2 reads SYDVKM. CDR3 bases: TGTGCCAGCAGTTTGAAGGGACAGGGGGCCAGGGATACGCAGTATTTT. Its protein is CASSLKGQGARDTQYF.

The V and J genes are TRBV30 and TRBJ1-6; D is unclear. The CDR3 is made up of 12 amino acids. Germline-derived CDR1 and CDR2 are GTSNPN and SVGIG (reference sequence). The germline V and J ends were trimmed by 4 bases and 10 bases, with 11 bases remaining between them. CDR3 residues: CAWTRGRSPLHF. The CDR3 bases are TGTGCCTGGACCCGCGGGCGGTCACCCCTCCACTTT.

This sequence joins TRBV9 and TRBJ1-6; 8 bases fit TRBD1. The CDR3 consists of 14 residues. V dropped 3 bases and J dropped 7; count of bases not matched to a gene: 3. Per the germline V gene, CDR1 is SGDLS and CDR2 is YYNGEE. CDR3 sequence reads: CASSAGTGNSPLHF. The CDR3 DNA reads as TGTGCCAGCAGCGCCGGGACAGGAAATTCACCCCTCCACTTT.

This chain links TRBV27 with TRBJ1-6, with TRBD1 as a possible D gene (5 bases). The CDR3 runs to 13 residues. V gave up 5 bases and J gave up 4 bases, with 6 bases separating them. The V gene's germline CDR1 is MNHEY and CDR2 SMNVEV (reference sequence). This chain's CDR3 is CASSTGYNSPLHF. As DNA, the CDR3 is TGTGCCAGCAGTACAGGATATAATTCACCCCTCCACTTT.

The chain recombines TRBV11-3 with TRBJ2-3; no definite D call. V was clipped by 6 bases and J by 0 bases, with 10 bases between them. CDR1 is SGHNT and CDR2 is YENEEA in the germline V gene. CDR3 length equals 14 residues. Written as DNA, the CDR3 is TGTGCCAGCAGTCATTACGGGAGCACAGATACGCAGTATTTT. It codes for CASSHYGSTDTQYF.

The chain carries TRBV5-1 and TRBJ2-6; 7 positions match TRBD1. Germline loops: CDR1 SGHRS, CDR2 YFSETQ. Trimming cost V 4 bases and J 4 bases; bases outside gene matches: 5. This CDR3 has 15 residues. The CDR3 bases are TGCGCCAGCAGCGACAGGGCAGGAGGGGCCAACGTCCTGACTTTC. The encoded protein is CASSDRAGGANVLTF. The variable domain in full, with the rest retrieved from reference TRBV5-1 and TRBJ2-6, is KAGVTQTPRYLIKTRGQQVTLSCSPISGHRSVSWYQQTPGQGLQFLFEYFSETQRNKGNFPGRFSGRQFSNSRSEMNVSTLELGDSALYLCASSDRAGGANVLTFGAGSRLTVL.

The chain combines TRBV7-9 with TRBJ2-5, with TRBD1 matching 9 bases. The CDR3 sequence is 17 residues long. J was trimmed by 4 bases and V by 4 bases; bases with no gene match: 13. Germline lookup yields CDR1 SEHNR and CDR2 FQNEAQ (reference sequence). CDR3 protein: CASSWNPGTGYGETQYF. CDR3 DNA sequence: TGTGCCAGCAGCTGGAACCCCGGGACAGGGTATGGAGAGACCCAGTACTTC.

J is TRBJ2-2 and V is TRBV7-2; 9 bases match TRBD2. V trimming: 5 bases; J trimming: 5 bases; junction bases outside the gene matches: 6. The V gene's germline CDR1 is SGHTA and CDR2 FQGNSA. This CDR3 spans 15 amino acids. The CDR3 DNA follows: TGTGCCAGCAGCCGGGGTCTAGCGGGGACCGGGGAGCTGTTTTTT. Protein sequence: CASSRGLAGTGELFF. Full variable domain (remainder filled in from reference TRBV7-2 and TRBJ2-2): GAGVSQSPSNKVTEKGKDVELRCDPISGHTALYWYRQSLGQGLEFLIYFQGNSAPDKSGLPSDRFSAERTGGSVSTLTIQRTQQEDSAVYLCASSRGLAGTGELFFGEGSRLTVL.

The CDR3 spells CASSAGLAGTTDTQYF. The CDR3 DNA reads as TGTGCCAGCAGCGCCGGACTAGCGGGCACCACAGATACGCAGTATTTT. This chain connects TRBV5-4 to TRBJ2-3, with 11 positions matching TRBD2. CDR3 length: 16 amino acids. The junction had 6 bases not matched to a gene; V was cut back by 4 bases and J by 2 bases. Looked up from germline, CDR1 is SGHNT and CDR2 is YYREEE (reference sequence).

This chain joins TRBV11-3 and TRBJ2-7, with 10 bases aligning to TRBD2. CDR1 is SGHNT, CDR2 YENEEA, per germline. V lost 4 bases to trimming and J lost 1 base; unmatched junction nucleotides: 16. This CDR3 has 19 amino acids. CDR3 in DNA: TGTGCCAGCAGCTCCCCATATCTAGCGGGGGACCAAACTTCCTACGAGCAGTACTTC. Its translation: CASSSPYLAGDQTSYEQYF.

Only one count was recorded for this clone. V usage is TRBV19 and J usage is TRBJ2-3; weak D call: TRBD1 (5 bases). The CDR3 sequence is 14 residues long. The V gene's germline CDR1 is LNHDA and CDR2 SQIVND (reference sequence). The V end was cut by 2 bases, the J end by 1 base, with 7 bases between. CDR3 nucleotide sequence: TGTGCCAGTAGTATAAAGGGGCGCACAGATACGCAGTATTTT. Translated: CASSIKGRTDTQYF.

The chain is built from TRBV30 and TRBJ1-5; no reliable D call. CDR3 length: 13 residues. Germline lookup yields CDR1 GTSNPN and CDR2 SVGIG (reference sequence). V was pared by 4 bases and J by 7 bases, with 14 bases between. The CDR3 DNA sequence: TGTGCCTGGACCTCTCTTTTCGGGCAGCCCCAGCATTTT. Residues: CAWTSLFGQPQHF.

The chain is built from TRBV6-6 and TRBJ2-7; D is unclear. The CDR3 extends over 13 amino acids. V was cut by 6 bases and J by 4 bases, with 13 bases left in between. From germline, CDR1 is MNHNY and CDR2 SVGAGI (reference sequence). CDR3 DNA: TGTGCCAGCAGCACGACCGAGGTGTACGAGCAGTACTTC. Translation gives CASSTTEVYEQYF.

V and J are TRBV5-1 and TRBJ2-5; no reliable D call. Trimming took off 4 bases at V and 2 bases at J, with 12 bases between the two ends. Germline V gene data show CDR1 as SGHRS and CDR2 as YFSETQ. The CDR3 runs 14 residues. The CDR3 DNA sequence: TGCGCCAGCAGCCTCGCTTGGGCTCAAGAGACCCAGTACTTC. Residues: CASSLAWAQETQYF.

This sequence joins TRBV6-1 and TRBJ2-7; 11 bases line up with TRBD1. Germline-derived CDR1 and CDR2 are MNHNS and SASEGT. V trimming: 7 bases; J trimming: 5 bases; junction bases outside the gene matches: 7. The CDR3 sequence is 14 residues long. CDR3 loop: CASTSGQGVHEQYF. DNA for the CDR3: TGTGCCAGCACCTCGGGACAGGGGGTCCACGAGCAGTACTTC.